The table lists the clone carrying this T cell receptor (beta chain) with a few counts. The antigen is unknown. V was trimmed by 5 bases and J by 0 bases, leaving 11 bases between them. The CDR3 is 15 residues long. Germline CDR1 reads LNHDA; CDR2 reads SQIVND (reference sequence). Roughly 100 mL of blood, on average, came from one heparinised draw per donor. These data belong to a study of beta chain features in type 1 diabetes. Looking at the study overall: Patients looked much like healthy donors when it came to age, gender and cell yields.

Every bit of the isolated RNA underwent reverse transcription, so sequencing read expressed TCRB transcripts. Here immunoSEQ multiplex PCR was the method, and the copy in TCRdb shows in-frame clones only, minus some. The sample holds over 25,000 clones; roughly three fifths are singletons and the top ten take about 1.5%. General study findings and limits: In all four CD4+ subsets, TCRB CDR3 length was significantly, moderately reduced in type 1 diabetes. Amplification by PCR could prefer shorter templates, with the same effect in patients and controls. VDJ junctions in type 1 diabetes patients carried more deletions and fewer insertions.

Sequencing used Tregs from blood. This sequence joins TRBV19 and TRBJ2-4; TRBD1 might be the D (6 bases). The TCR comes from a woman between 18 and 30 years old with type 1 diabetes. The CDR3 loop is CASSFPGVAKNIQYF. The CDR3 DNA follows: TGTGCCAGTAGTTTTCCAGGGGTAGCCAAAAACATTCAGTACTTC.